This entry lists 27 T cell receptor beta chains sequenced from one sample in a study of T cells in Graves' hyperthyroidism and ophthalmopathy. Amplification yielded TCR beta CDR3 regions, with RNA transcripts as the source. The TCR CDR3 was amplified in a first-round RT-PCR using the HTBI primer set. A single record per CDR3 protein comes from TCRdb applying MiXCR to the multiplex PCR reads. This sample has around 450,000 distinct CDR3 sequences, with around 15% found just once. What was sequenced was blood. All receptors come from a woman aged 18-29 years with Graves' hyperthyroidism.

The rearrangement links TRBV25-1 to TRBJ2-1, with D unresolved. The CDR3 covers 11 residues. Germline V CDR1 and CDR2: MGHDK, SYGVNS. The V and J ends lost 5 bases and 9 bases respectively, with 8 bases between them. The CDR3 coding sequence is TGTGCCAGCAGTTTCTTCAGTGAGCAGTTCTTC. As protein: CASSFFSEQFF.

This clonotype was found a few times. V usage is TRBV29-1 and J usage is TRBJ2-1; D is perhaps TRBD2 (6 bases). The CDR3 has 15 residues. With 4 bases removed from V and 0 bases from J, the gap between germline ends came to 13 bases. Germline CDR1 is SQVTM and CDR2 is ANQGSEA. The CDR3 bases are TGCAGCGTTGTTGGAGGGGCCAGCTCCTACAATGAGCAGTTCTTC. Translated: CSVVGGASSYNEQFF.

The rearrangement links TRBV2 to TRBJ1-2, with a weak D call TRBD1 (5 bases). The CDR3 totals 14 residues. In germline, CDR1 is SNHLY, CDR2 FYNNEI. Trimming stripped 6 bases from V and 0 bases from J, with 11 bases between. This CDR3 is CASRLVGANYGYTF. The CDR3 DNA reads TGTGCCAGCAGGCTAGTGGGGGCTAACTATGGCTACACCTTC.

This clonotype has ten or more counts. The chain employs TRBV10-3 and TRBJ2-1; weak D call: TRBD2 (5 bases). Germline assignment: CDR1 ENHRY and CDR2 SYGVKD. Trimming took off 3 bases at V and 6 bases at J, with 18 bases between the two ends. This CDR3 is built from 16 residues. For the CDR3, the DNA is TGTGCCATCAGTGATACCCGGACTGGGCCAGGCAATGAGCAGTTCTTC. It encodes CAISDTRTGPGNEQFF.

The rearrangement joins TRBV27 to TRBJ1-3; 7 nucleotides line up with TRBD1. Trimming at V came to 6 bases and at J to 0 bases, leaving 5 bases not matched to a gene. Looked up from germline, CDR1 is MNHEY and CDR2 is SMNVEV (reference sequence). The CDR3 has 15 amino acids. DNA of the CDR3: TGTGCCAGCAGCTCTGACAGGGCCTCTGGAAACACCATATATTTT. Protein product: CASSSDRASGNTIYF.

Only a few counts were recorded for this clonotype. A read error may produce the germline difference seen at one junction end. The chain combines TRBV30 with TRBJ1-5, with D tentatively TRBD1 (6 bases). Looked up from germline, CDR1 is GTSNPN and CDR2 is SVGIG (reference sequence). The length of the CDR3 is 18 residues. CDR3 region: CARSVRVQGRYSNQPQHF. CDR3 nucleotide sequence: TGTGCCCGGAGTGTACGAGTTCAGGGGAGGTATAGCAATCAGCCCCAGCATTTT.

Many counts were recorded for this clonotype. This chain connects TRBV3-1 to TRBJ2-5, with 9 nucleotides matching TRBD1. This CDR3 has 15 amino acids. Germline V gene lookup returns CDR1 LGHDT and CDR2 YNNKEL (reference sequence). Losses at the gene ends were 6 bases for V and 4 bases for J; bases not matched to a gene: 9. CDR3 nucleotides: TGTGCCAGCAGTGTGGGACAGGGAAAAGGAGAGACCCAGTACTTC. Encoded protein: CASSVGQGKGETQYF.

This clonotype showed up just a few times. The chain is built from TRBV5-1 and TRBJ1-6, with TRBD1 identical over 7 bases. The V gene end was trimmed by 4 bases and the J gene end by 8 bases; junction bases not matched to a gene: 9. CDR3 length: 15 amino acids. CDR1 is SGHRS and CDR2 is YFSETQ in the germline V gene. The CDR3 DNA reads TGCGCCAGCAGCCGGGAGGGGGCTGGCGATTCACCCCTCCACTTT. Translating it yields CASSREGAGDSPLHF.

This clonotype occurred many times. The J gene is TRBJ1-5, the V gene TRBV20-1; D gene uncertain. Germline lookup yields CDR1 DFQATT and CDR2 SNEGSKA (reference sequence). The CDR3 covers 15 residues. Trimming removed 7 bases from V and 1 base from J, with 17 bases in between. The CDR3 loop is CSGLRFRQSNQPQHF. In DNA form, the CDR3 reads TGCAGTGGACTCCGATTTAGGCAGAGCAATCAGCCCCAGCATTTT.

The chain joins TRBV6-2 or TRBV6-3 to TRBJ2-3; 12 bases map to TRBD2. This CDR3 contains 17 residues. Germline CDR1 is MNHEY and CDR2 is SVGEGT. The V and J ends lost 5 bases and 2 bases, in that order; junction bases with no gene match: 8. CDR3 region: CASSRELAGGHTDTQYF. CDR3 bases: TGTGCCAGCAGTCGTGAACTAGCGGGAGGACACACAGATACGCAGTATTTT.

Of note for this clonotype: The conserved phenylalanine or tryptophan normally closing the CDR3 is absent here, so this likely arose from a read error. The J gene is TRBJ2-2, the V gene TRBV28; D unclear. There are 14 residues in the CDR3. Germline V lookup: CDR1 MDHEN, CDR2 SYDVKM. V gave up 3 bases and J gave up 6 bases, with 11 bases separating them. CDR3 coding DNA: TGTGCCAGCAGTTTGGTAGGGCGGTCCGGGGAGCTGTTTTCT. This encodes CASSLVGRSGELFS.

This clonotype has a handful of counts. The V and J genes are TRBV6-2 or TRBV6-3 and TRBJ2-7; 7 bases are a match to TRBD1. Germline trimming cut 7 bases from V and 4 bases from J; bases unmatched to any gene: 4. The CDR3 runs 12 residues. Germline loops: CDR1 MNHEY, CDR2 SVGEGT. CDR3 nucleotides: TGTGCCAGCACCGAGACAGGGTACGAGCAGTACTTC. It is translated as CASTETGYEQYF.

This clonotype was seen repeatedly, ten times or more. Written as DNA, the CDR3 is TGTGCCAGCAGTGGCCTCGGGACGCGGGGGAAAAACATTCAGTACTTC. Protein sequence: CASSGLGTRGKNIQYF. This sequence joins TRBV28 and TRBJ2-4; TRBD2 aligns across 7 bases. Per the germline V gene, CDR1 is MDHEN and CDR2 is SYDVKM. The CDR3 covers 16 residues. Trimming at V came to 5 bases and at J to 4 bases, leaving 11 bases not matched to a gene.

Many counts were recorded for this clonotype. The V gene is TRBV27, the J gene TRBJ2-3; 9 bases map to TRBD1. Germline CDR1 MNHEY, CDR2 SMNVEV (reference sequence). The CDR3 covers 16 residues. V shed 2 bases and J 1 base; nucleotides not matched to a gene: 4. CDR3 amino acids: CASSLGQGWGTDTQYF. The CDR3, as DNA: TGTGCCAGCAGTTTAGGACAGGGGTGGGGCACAGATACGCAGTATTTT.

This clonotype came up many times. The chain is built from TRBV28 and TRBJ1-2; 7 bases align to TRBD1. The CDR3 sequence is 13 residues long. Germline values: CDR1 MDHEN, CDR2 SYDVKM. V shed 3 bases and J 6 bases; nucleotides not matched to a gene: 4. CDR3 sequence: CASSLWQGDGYTF. The CDR3 coding sequence is TGTGCCAGCAGTTTGTGGCAGGGGGATGGCTACACCTTC.

The V call is TRBV7-2, the J call TRBJ2-1; 8 nucleotides line up with TRBD2. The CDR3 totals 18 residues. V shed 1 base, J shed 2 bases, and the junction held 10 bases outside the gene matches. CDR1 is SGHTA, CDR2 FQGNSA, per germline. In DNA, the CDR3 is TGTGCCAGCAGCTTAGTTGGTATCTTCGGGGGGGCCTACAATGAGCAGTTCTTC. Protein: CASSLVGIFGGAYNEQFF.

In its sample, this clonotype was seen a few times. This sequence joins TRBV11-2 and TRBJ1-1; D might be TRBD1 (5 bases). CDR3 length: 13 amino acids. Germline-derived CDR1 and CDR2 are SGHAT and FQNNGV. Trimming took off 7 bases at V and 5 bases at J, with 14 bases between the two ends. The CDR3 DNA reads as TGTGCCAGCATCCGAAGATGGGGGACTGAAGCTTTCTTT. Protein product: CASIRRWGTEAFF.

This clonotype occurred a few times. This sequence may be a read error, since a much larger clone differs from it by one base. The chain employs TRBV27 and TRBJ2-1, with D tentatively TRBD2 (6 bases). This CDR3 contains 16 residues. Germline CDR1 is MNHEY and CDR2 is SMNVEV (reference sequence). Here the CDR3 reads CAGSLMGGSGYNEQFF. CDR3 in DNA: TGTGCCGGCAGTTTAATGGGGGGTTCGGGTTACAATGAGCAGTTCTTC.

This clonotype was seen repeatedly, ten times or more. V and J are TRBV29-1 and TRBJ2-7, with TRBD1 identical over 8 bases. V lost 7 bases to trimming and J lost 1 base; unmatched junction nucleotides: 12. The germline V gene has CDR1 SQVTM and CDR2 ANQGSEA. CDR3 length: 15 residues. CDR3 sequence (DNA): TGCAGCGCCCTACTTCAGGGACAGGCATCCTACGAGCAGTACTTC. Amino acid sequence: CSALLQGQASYEQYF.

Turning to this clonotype: This CDR3 is missing its conserved last phenylalanine or tryptophan, likely due to a read error. This chain connects TRBV5-8 to TRBJ2-1; D gene unclear. Germline lookup yields CDR1 SGHTS and CDR2 YDEGEE. The CDR3 has 14 amino acids. V was shortened by 4 bases and J by 3 bases, with 11 bases between the two germline ends. The CDR3 here is CASSPTGLYNEQFL. The CDR3 DNA follows: TGTGCCAGCAGCCCTACCGGTCTCTACAATGAGCAGTTCCTC.

This clonotype was observed a handful of times. V and J are TRBV20-1 and TRBJ2-1; 10 bases align to TRBD2. J was trimmed by 6 bases and V by 5 bases; bases with no gene match: 10. The CDR3 has 15 residues. CDR1 is DFQATT, CDR2 SNEGSKA, per germline (reference sequence). CDR3 region: CSAPQREGRPNEQFF. CDR3 in DNA: TGCAGTGCTCCCCAGCGGGAGGGCCGTCCCAATGAGCAGTTCTTC.

This clonotype was counted a few times. The CDR3 region has the DNA TGTGCCTGGAGTCGACAGAACACCGGGGAGCTGTTTTTT. Translating it yields CAWSRQNTGELFF. This chain connects TRBV30 to TRBJ2-2; D is unresolved. Germline CDR1 is GTSNPN and CDR2 is SVGIG (reference sequence). The CDR3 spans 13 residues. V lost 2 bases to trimming and J lost 1 base, with 5 bases between them.

In this sample, this clonotype turned up many times. The junction differs from germline at one of its ends, possibly a read error. The rearrangement joins TRBV11-2 to TRBJ2-7; D gene uncertain. The CDR3 is made up of 14 amino acids. Germline CDR1 SGHAT, CDR2 FQNNGV. The CDR3 spells CASSLGGSAYEQYF. The DNA for the CDR3 is TGCGCCAGCAGCTTAGGCGGAAGCGCCTACGAGCAGTACTTC.

This clonotype was observed at least ten times. J is TRBJ2-3 and V is TRBV7-2, with D perhaps being TRBD1 or TRBD2 (6 bases each). V shed 4 bases and J shed 3 bases, with 14 bases lying between them. Per germline, CDR1 SGHTA and CDR2 FQGNSA. The CDR3 consists of 15 residues. The CDR3: CASSSLSGATDTQYF. Written as DNA, the CDR3 is TGTGCCAGCAGCTCCCTATCGGGGGCAACAGATACGCAGTATTTT.

This clonotype was observed at least ten times. This sequence joins TRBV5-5 and TRBJ1-1; D not certain. Germline V gives CDR1 SGHKS, CDR2 YYEKEE (reference sequence). The V end was cut by 2 bases, the J end by 1 base, with 15 bases between. CDR3 size: 16 residues. The CDR3 reads CASSLELWTGNTEAFF. Written as DNA, the CDR3 is TGTGCCAGCAGCTTAGAGTTGTGGACTGGGAACACTGAAGCTTTCTTT.

The J gene is TRBJ2-1, the V gene TRBV5-4, with D hard to call. V was pared by 1 base and J by 5 bases, with 19 bases between. This CDR3 region has 17 residues. CDR1 SGHNT and CDR2 YYREEE come from the germline V gene (reference sequence). In DNA form, the CDR3 reads TGTGCCAGCAGCTTGTATCGCGGCTTTCGAAGGGACAATGAGCAGTTCTTC. It codes for CASSLYRGFRRDNEQFF.

This clonotype has ten or more counts. The gene calls are TRBV29-1 and TRBJ1-1; no firm D call. Germline CDR1 reads SQVTM; CDR2 reads ANQGSEA. V dropped 3 bases and J dropped 6 bases, with 8 bases sitting between them. The CDR3 is 11 amino acids. The CDR3, as DNA: TGCAGCGTTGAGGAATGGCCTGAAGCTTTCTTT. Protein product: CSVEEWPEAFF.